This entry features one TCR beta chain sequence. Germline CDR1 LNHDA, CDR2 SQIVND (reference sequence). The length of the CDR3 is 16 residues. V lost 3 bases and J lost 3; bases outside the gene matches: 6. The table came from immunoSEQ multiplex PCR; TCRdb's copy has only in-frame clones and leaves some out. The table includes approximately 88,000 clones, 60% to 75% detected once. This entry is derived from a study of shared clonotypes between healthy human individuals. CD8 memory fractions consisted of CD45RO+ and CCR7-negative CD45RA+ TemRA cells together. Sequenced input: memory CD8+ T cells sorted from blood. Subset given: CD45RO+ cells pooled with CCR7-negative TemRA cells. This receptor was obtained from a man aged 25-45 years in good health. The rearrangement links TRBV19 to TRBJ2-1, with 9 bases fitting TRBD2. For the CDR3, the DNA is TGTGCCAGTAGTATGCTGCGGGAGGGTTACTACAATGAGCAGTTCTTC. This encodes CASSMLREGYYNEQFF.